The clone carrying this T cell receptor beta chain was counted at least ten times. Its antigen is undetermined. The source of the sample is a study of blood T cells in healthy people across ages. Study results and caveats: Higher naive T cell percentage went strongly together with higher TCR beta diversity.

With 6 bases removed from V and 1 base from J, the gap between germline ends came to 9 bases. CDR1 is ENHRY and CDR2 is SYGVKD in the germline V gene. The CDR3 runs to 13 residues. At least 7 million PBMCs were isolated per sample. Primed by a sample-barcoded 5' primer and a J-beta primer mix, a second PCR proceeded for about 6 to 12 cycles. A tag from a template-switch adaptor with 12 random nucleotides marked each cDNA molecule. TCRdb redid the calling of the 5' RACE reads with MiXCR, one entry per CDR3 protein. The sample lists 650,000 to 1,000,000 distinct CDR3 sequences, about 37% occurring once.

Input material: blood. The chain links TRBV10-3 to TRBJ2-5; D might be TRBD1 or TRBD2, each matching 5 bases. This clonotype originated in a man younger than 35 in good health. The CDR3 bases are TGTGCCATCAGCAGGGACCCCCAAGAGACCCAGTACTTC. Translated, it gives CAISRDPQETQYF.